Below are 18 T cell receptor beta chains sequenced from a single sample in a study of vaccination and CD4 T cells after COVID-19. With the Oncomine TCR Beta short-read assay, DNA from cultured CD4+ T cells was sequenced. Each CDR3 protein gets one entry after TCRdb re-called the PCR reads with MiXCR. Here the sample spans approximately 17,000 distinct CDR3 sequences, 57% being singletons. Documented treatment: roughly nine-day PBMC culture with coronavirus spike peptide pools or control peptides (ViraFEST assay). Their specific antigens are unknown. The sample consisted of CD4+ T cells from blood, cultured in vitro. The receptors originated from a human donor who had recovered from COVID-19.

The table lists this clonotype with a few counts. V and J are TRBV20-1 and TRBJ2-4; unclear D gene. Looked up from germline, CDR1 is DFQATT and CDR2 is SNEGSKA (reference sequence). The V end lost 5 bases, the J end lost 8 bases, and 13 bases lay between the germline ends. This CDR3 region has 12 residues. The CDR3 spells CSAALSEDIQYF. Here the CDR3 DNA reads TGCAGTGCTGCCCTCAGTGAGGACATTCAGTACTTC.

The CDR3 nucleotides are TGTGCCAGCAGAAGCAGGGTCGCCTATAATTCACCCCTCCACTTT. This translates into CASRSRVAYNSPLHF. This sequence joins TRBV27 and TRBJ1-6; D is perhaps TRBD1 (5 bases). Trimming removed 6 bases from V and 2 bases from J, with 11 bases in between. The CDR3 length is 15 residues. Germline V gene sequence: CDR1 MNHEY, CDR2 SMNVEV (reference sequence).

The chain recombines TRBV12-5 with TRBJ2-1; D gene unclear. Germline CDR1 and CDR2: LGHNT and FRNRAP. V gave up 0 bases and J gave up 4 bases, with 4 bases separating them. The CDR3 consists of 13 residues. CDR3 nucleotides: TGTGCTAGTGGTTTGGTCCCTTACAATGAGCAGTTCTTC. It encodes CASGLVPYNEQFF.

The rearrangement uses TRBV20-1 and TRBJ2-7; D possibly corresponds to TRBD2 (6 bases). CDR1 is DFQATT, CDR2 SNEGSKA, per germline (reference sequence). Trimming pared 2 bases from V and 1 base from J, leaving 12 bases between. The CDR3 is made up of 14 amino acids. The CDR3 nucleotides are TGCAGTGCTAGATGGCTTAGCGGATCCTACGAGCAGTACTTC. Its translation is CSARWLSGSYEQYF.

The chain has TRBV7-2 and TRBJ2-1; 9 nucleotides agree with TRBD2. Unmatched junction bases numbered 4, after V lost 4 bases and J lost 6 bases. Germline V gene lookup returns CDR1 SGHTA and CDR2 FQGNSA. The CDR3 length is 14 residues. This chain's CDR3 is CASSWGLAINEQFF. Here the CDR3 DNA reads TGTGCCAGCAGCTGGGGACTAGCCATCAATGAGCAGTTCTTC.

The V gene is TRBV14, the J gene TRBJ1-2, with D unresolved. The CDR3 is 16 amino acids. Germline assignment: CDR1 SGHDN and CDR2 FVKESK. The ends were cut back, 4 bases at V and 1 base at J, with 16 bases in the middle. The CDR3 region is CASSPRGTRLNYGYTF. The CDR3 DNA reads TGTGCCAGCAGCCCCCGGGGAACCCGTCTTAACTATGGCTACACCTTC.

The chain is built from TRBV20-1 and TRBJ1-1; D gene unclear. Germline V gene lookup returns CDR1 DFQATT and CDR2 SNEGSKA (reference sequence). V was pared by 7 bases and J by 3 bases, with 18 bases between. The CDR3 spans 14 residues. CDR3 amino acids: CSGQTAYLHTEAFF. Written as DNA, the CDR3 is TGCAGTGGGCAGACCGCATACCTACACACTGAAGCTTTCTTT.

V gene TRBV10-2 combines with J gene TRBJ2-7, with 8 bases that match TRBD2. The CDR3 length is 15 residues. Per germline, CDR1 WSHSY and CDR2 SAAADI. After removal of 8 bases from V and 0 bases from J, the junction contained 9 bases not matched to a gene. Written as DNA, the CDR3 is TGCGCCAGCCGGGCGGGGGGCCCGAGCTCCTACGAGCAGTACTTC. This translates into CASRAGGPSSYEQYF.

This clonotype was detected only a few times. The V and J genes are TRBV20-1 and TRBJ2-3; D is perhaps TRBD1 or TRBD2 (7 bases each). Trimming left V 5 bases short and J 1 base short, with 16 bases between. The germline V gene has CDR1 DFQATT and CDR2 SNEGSKA (reference sequence). The CDR3 totals 15 residues. DNA for the CDR3: TGCAGTGCTCTTTCACAGGGGAGGGGCACAGATACGCAGTATTTT. As protein: CSALSQGRGTDTQYF.

V and J are TRBV7-2 and TRBJ1-2; D is unresolved. CDR3 length: 14 amino acids. Trimming shortened V by 0 bases and J by 8 bases, and 13 bases separated the two germline ends. Germline CDR1 SGHTA, CDR2 FQGNSA. For the CDR3, the DNA is TGTGCCAGCAGCTTAGCGGGTCTACCTCGGGGCTACACCTTC. This translates into CASSLAGLPRGYTF. The full variable domain, with the rest looked up from reference TRBV7-2 and TRBJ1-2, is GAGVSQSPSNKVTEKGKDVELRCDPISGHTALYWYRQSLGQGLEFLIYFQGNSAPDKSGLPSDRFSAERTGGSVSTLTIQRTQQEDSAVYLCASSLAGLPRGYTFGSGTRLTVV.

J is TRBJ2-5 and V is TRBV10-1; D ambiguous. The CDR3 contains 15 residues. V lost 4 bases and J lost 8, with 20 bases in between. Per germline, CDR1 WNHNN and CDR2 SYGVQD (reference sequence). Here the CDR3 reads CASSARAGPPGTQYF. In DNA form, the CDR3 reads TGCGCCAGCAGTGCCCGAGCCGGGCCCCCAGGAACCCAGTACTTC.

A few counts support this clonotype. This sequence joins TRBV6-5 and TRBJ1-6; tentative D call: TRBD1 (5 bases). Germline CDR1 and CDR2: MNHEY and SVGAGI. This CDR3 has 18 residues. The V end was cut by 4 bases, the J end by 0 bases, with 16 bases between. This CDR3 is CASSSLGAPSSYNSPLHF. CDR3 nucleotides: TGTGCCAGCAGTTCCCTCGGGGCCCCTAGCTCCTATAATTCACCCCTCCACTTT.

The rearrangement links TRBV5-4 to TRBJ2-5, with a tentative D call TRBD2 (6 bases). CDR3 length: 14 residues. The germline CDR1 and CDR2 sequences are SGHNT and YYREEE (reference sequence). Trimming shortened V by 0 bases and J by 5 bases, and 11 bases separated the two germline ends. The CDR3 spells CASSLDHRGETQYF. In nucleotides, the CDR3 is TGTGCCAGCAGCTTGGACCATCGGGGGGAGACCCAGTACTTC.

This clonotype was observed a few times. The chain has TRBV20-1 and TRBJ2-7; TRBD1 agrees at 7 bases. The CDR3 spans 13 residues. V gave up 6 bases and J gave up 0 bases; unmatched junction bases: 5. Germline V CDR1 and CDR2: DFQATT, SNEGSKA (reference sequence). The CDR3 is CSAPDRSSYEQYF. The CDR3 nucleotides are TGCAGTGCGCCGGACAGGAGCTCCTACGAGCAGTACTTC.

The rearrangement joins TRBV5-1 to TRBJ1-1, with no clear D. The V and J ends lost 2 bases and 6 bases respectively, with 14 bases between them. The CDR3 length is 14 residues. Germline V gene data show CDR1 as SGHRS and CDR2 as YFSETQ. The CDR3 DNA follows: TGCGCCAGCAGCTTAGGAAGTGGGGAGCCTGAAGCTTTCTTT. It specifies CASSLGSGEPEAFF.

The rearrangement uses TRBV6-5 and TRBJ1-1; D not resolved. CDR3 length: 13 residues. Trimming stripped 4 bases from V and 10 bases from J, with 16 bases between. Germline V gene sequence: CDR1 MNHEY, CDR2 SVGAGI. CDR3 DNA sequence: TGTGCCAGCAGTTTCAACAGCAATCGGCTAGCTTTCTTT. It translates to CASSFNSNRLAFF.

V gene TRBV27 combines with J gene TRBJ2-7, with a tentative D call TRBD1 (6 bases). The CDR3 loop spans 15 amino acids. Trimming cost V 8 bases and J 8 bases, with 25 bases left between them. The V gene's germline CDR1 is MNHEY and CDR2 SMNVEV (reference sequence). As DNA, the CDR3 is TGTGCCAGCGCCCTCTCCGACAGGTCCCCTGGGAAGCAGTACTTC. Protein: CASALSDRSPGKQYF.

This chain links TRBV19 with TRBJ2-7, with 8 bases fitting TRBD1. The CDR3 runs 14 residues. Per the germline V gene, CDR1 is LNHDA and CDR2 is SQIVND (reference sequence). V lost 5 bases, J lost 7 bases, and 10 bases stayed unmatched. The CDR3: CASSEDRVRDEQYF. The CDR3 nucleotides read TGTGCCAGTAGTGAGGACAGGGTGAGAGATGAGCAGTACTTC.